This entry is about one TCR beta chain. Its antigen is not known. This CDR3 is 14 amino acids long. Trimming removed 2 bases at V and 1 base at J, with 6 bases between. The germline V gene has CDR1 MNHEY and CDR2 SMNVEV (reference sequence). The data belong to a study of blood T cells in healthy people across ages. On the study more broadly: Capture via template switching afforded approximately one barcoded beta molecule per two T cells. Study observations and caveats: Naive CD4+ cell counts and diversity both ran higher in long-lived than in aged donors. Samples with more naive T cells showed higher observed beta diversity.

Using a J-beta primer mix together with a sample-barcoded 5' primer, a second PCR was run for 7 to 11 cycles. At least 2.5 million CDR3-containing paired-end reads were obtained per sample. TCRdb itself ran the 5' RACE reads through MiXCR, one entry per CDR3 protein. The sample consists of 650,000 to 800,000 distinct CDR3 sequences, over 40% of them appearing once. The receptor was derived from an elderly woman in good health. The source material was blood. The chain joins TRBV27 to TRBJ1-3; D perhaps matches TRBD1 (5 bases). The chain's CDR3 is CASSLKGSGNTIYF. The CDR3 DNA sequence: TGTGCCAGCAGTTTAAAGGGGTCTGGAAACACCATATATTTT.